A few counts support the clone carrying this T cell receptor (beta chain). What it binds is not known. The data were taken from a study of early T cells in non-severe SARS-CoV-2 infection. Study-level information: Chains were not paired, and sequencing was done on bulk RNA from unsorted whole blood.

Researchers tagged individual cDNA molecules with unique molecular identifiers. One entry per CDR3 protein, called by TCRdb with MiXCR from the 5' RACE reads. The table has 95,000 to 110,000 distinct CDR3 sequences, approximately 12% seen once. Study observations and caveats: VDJdb matching favored anti-spike CD8 responses, missing private and CD4 specificities.

The trim removed 2 bases at V and 1 base at J, leaving 8 bases unmatched. The CDR3 length is 16 residues. Germline-derived CDR1 and CDR2 are KGHSH and LQKENI. Source material: whole blood. The chain links TRBV18 to TRBJ2-7; 7 nucleotides match TRBD1. This receptor was obtained from an adult who was a healthcare worker with PCR-confirmed SARS-CoV-2 infection or an uninfected control (not recorded which). The CDR3 loop is CASSPGDRVYSYEQYF. CDR3 nucleotide sequence: TGTGCCAGCTCACCAGGAGACAGGGTCTATTCCTACGAGCAGTACTTC.